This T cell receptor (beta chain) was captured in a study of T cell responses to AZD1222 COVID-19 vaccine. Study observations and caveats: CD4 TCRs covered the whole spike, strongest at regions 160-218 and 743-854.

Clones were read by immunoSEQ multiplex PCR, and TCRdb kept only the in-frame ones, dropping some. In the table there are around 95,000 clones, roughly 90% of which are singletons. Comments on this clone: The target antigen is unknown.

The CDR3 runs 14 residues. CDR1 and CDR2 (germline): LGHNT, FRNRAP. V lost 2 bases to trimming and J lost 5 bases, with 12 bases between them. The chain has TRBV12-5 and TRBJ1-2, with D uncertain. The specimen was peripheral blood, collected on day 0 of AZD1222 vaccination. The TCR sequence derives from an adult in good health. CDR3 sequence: CASGLSTPDYGYTF. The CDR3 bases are TGTGCTAGTGGTTTGAGTACCCCGGATTATGGCTACACCTTC.